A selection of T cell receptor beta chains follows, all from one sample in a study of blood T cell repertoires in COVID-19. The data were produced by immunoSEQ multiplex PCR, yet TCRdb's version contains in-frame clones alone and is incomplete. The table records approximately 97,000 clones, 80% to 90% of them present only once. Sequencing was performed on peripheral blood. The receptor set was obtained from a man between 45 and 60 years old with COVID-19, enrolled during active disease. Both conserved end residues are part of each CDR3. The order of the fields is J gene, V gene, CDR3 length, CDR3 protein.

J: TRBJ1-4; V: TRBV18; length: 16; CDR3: CASSPTGTSNNEKLFF
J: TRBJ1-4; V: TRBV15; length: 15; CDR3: CATSREGGANEKLFF
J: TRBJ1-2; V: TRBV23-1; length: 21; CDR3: CASSHLGYGPLGGLFNYGYTF
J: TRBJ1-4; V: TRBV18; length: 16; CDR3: CASSLGQATTNEKLFF
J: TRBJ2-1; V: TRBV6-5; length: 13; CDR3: CASSYPGRDEQFF
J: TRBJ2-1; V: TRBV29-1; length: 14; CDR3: CSVDNTVSYNEQFF
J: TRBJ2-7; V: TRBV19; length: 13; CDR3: CASSKQGTYEQYF
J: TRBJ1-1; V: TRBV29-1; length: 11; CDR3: CSSSGNTEAFF
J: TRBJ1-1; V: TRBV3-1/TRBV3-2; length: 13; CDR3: CASSQERRTEAFF
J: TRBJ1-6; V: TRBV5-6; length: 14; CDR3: CASSFIRDFSPLHF
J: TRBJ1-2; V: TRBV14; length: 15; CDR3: CASSHDVEGALGYTF
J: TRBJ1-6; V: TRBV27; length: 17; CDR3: CASSLALQGRGNSPLHF
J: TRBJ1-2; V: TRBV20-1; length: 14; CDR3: CSASPLDSLYGYTF
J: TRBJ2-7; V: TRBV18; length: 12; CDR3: CASSNTSYEQYF
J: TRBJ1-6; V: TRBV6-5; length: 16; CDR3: CASSYLGGQTNSPLHF
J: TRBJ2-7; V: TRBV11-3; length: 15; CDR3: CASSYGTGPSYEQYF
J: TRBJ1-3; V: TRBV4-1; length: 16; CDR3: CASSQDSRPSGNTIYF
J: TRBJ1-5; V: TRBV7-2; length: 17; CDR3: CASSLARGLHSNQPQHF
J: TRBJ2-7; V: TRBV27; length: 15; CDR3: CASSLSEAAGHEQYF
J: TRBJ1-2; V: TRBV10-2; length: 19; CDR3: CASSESGTGALYEPYGYTF
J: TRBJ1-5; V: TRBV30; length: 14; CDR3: CAWSRDRGRQPQHF
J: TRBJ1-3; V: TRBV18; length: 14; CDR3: CASSPGSSGNTIYF
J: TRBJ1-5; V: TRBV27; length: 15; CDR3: CASSYSGVDPQPQHF
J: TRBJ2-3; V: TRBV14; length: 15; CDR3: CASSHSRLATDTQYF
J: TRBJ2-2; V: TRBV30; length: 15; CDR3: CAWSVRDRDTGELFF
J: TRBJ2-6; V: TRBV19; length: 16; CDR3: CASSIGGNSGANVLTF
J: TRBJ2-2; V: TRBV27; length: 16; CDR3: CASSSTGGLNTGELFF
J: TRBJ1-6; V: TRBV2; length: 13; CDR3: CASTGERDSPLHF
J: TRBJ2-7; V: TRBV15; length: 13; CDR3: CATSRGQGVEQYF
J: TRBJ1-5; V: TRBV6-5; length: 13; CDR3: CASSWGGNQPQHF
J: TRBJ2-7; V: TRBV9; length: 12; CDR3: CASSVGDSEQYF
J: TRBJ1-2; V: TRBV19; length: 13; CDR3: CASSKNGDYGYTF
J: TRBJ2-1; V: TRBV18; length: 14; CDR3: CASLQERSYNEQFF
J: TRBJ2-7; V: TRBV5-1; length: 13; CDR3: CASSSGLFYEQYF
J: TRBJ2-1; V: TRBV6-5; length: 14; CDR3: CASRPTGGASEQFF
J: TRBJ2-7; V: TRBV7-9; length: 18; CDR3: CASSLARRTGEGVHEQYF
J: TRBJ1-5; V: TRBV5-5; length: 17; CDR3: CASSPRVGTGDIQPQHF
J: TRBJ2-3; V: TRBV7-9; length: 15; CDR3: CASSRTSGGTDTQYF
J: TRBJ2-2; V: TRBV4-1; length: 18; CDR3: CASSQGGLAGVGTGELFF
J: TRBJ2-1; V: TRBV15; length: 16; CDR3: CATSRPGTGGRNEQFF
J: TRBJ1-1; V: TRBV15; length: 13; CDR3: CATSNRGNTEAFF
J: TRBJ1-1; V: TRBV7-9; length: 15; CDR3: CASSSRGRGNTEAFF
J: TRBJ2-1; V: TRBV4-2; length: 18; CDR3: CASSQDRDSGVSYNEQFF
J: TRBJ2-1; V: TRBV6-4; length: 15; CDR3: CASSPGLAALGEQFF